A selection of T cell receptor beta chains follows, all from one sample in a study of blood T cell repertoires in COVID-19. Method: immunoSEQ multiplex PCR; TCRdb's copy keeps in-frame clones and lacks some. This table holds a few hundred thousand clones, about 88% found once. Material for sequencing was PBMCs or T cells enriched from blood (not recorded which). Every receptor here comes from a woman aged 18-29 years who had been exposed to COVID-19. The CDR3 runs from the conserved cysteine through the conserved F or W. The order of the fields is J gene, D gene, V gene, clone size, CDR3 DNA, CDR3 protein. A D gene is named only where the DNA matches it firmly. Not every row has a clone size; where given, it reads once, few, many or a size class.

TRBJ2-3	TRBD1	TRBV5-1	-	TGCGCCAGCGGGCCCTCGACAGGGCCTACGCAGTATTTT	CASGPSTGPTQYF
TRBJ1-6	-	TRBV7-2	-	TGTGCCAGCAGCTTAGGGGCAGGGCCCTCCTATAATTCACCCCTCCACTTT	CASSLGAGPSYNSPLHF
TRBJ2-7	TRBD2	TRBV27	-	TGTGCCAGCCGGGGGGGTATATACGAGCAGTACTTC	CASRGGIYEQYF
TRBJ2-1	TRBD2	TRBV4-1	-	TGCGCCAGCAGCCCCCGGGAGGGCCTCCATGAGCAGTTCTTC	CASSPREGLHEQFF
TRBJ2-3	-	TRBV19	-	TGTGCCAGTAGTATAAACAGGGTAAGGACAGATACGCAGTATTTT	CASSINRVRTDTQYF
TRBJ2-1	-	TRBV6-4	-	TGTGCCAGCAGTGGTGAAGCAGGGTGGGAGCAGTTCTTC	CASSGEAGWEQFF
TRBJ2-2	TRBD2	TRBV6-5	-	TGTGCCAGCAGTTACGGGAGGGGACACACCGGGGAGCTGTTTTTT	CASSYGRGHTGELFF
TRBJ1-5	-	TRBV21-1	-	TGTGCCACCCGATCTCTTGCGAGCAATCAGCCCCAGCATTTT	CATRSLASNQPQHF
TRBJ2-7	-	TRBV19	once	TGTGCCAGTAGAGATACCGGCGGGGACGAGCAGTACTTC	CASRDTGGDEQYF
TRBJ2-7	TRBD2	TRBV10-3	-	TGTGCCATCAGTTCAACCGGGACTAGCGGGAGGGCCTCCGAGCAGTACTTC	CAISSTGTSGRASEQYF
TRBJ2-5	-	TRBV5-8	-	TGTGCCAGCAGCCCCCCCGGGGGTGTAGAGACCCAGTACTTC	CASSPPGGVETQYF
TRBJ2-1	TRBD2	TRBV2	-	TGTGCCAGCACAGGACTAGCCTACAATGAGCAGTTCTTC	CASTGLAYNEQFF
TRBJ2-7	-	TRBV13	-	TGTGCCAGCAGCTTTTACTACGAGCAGTACTTC	CASSFYYEQYF
TRBJ2-7	-	TRBV5-4	-	TGTGCCAGCAGCAAACCACAGGGCATCCGGCCCTCTAACTACGAGCAGTACTTC	CASSKPQGIRPSNYEQYF
TRBJ2-7	-	TRBV3-1/TRBV3-2	-	TGTGCCAGCAGCCAACCCGGGGATGGGCAGTACTTC	CASSQPGDGQYF
TRBJ2-2	TRBD2	TRBV7-3	-	TGTGCCAGCAGCCCCCAGGGCGGGGGGAACACCGGGGAGCTGTTTTTT	CASSPQGGGNTGELFF
TRBJ1-1	-	TRBV10-2	-	TGCGCCAGCAGTGTAGGGGGTGTGAACACTGAAGCTTTCTTT	CASSVGGVNTEAFF
TRBJ2-2	-	TRBV5-1	-	TGCGCCAGCAGAACCGAGCCGAACACCGGGGAGCTGTTTTTT	CASRTEPNTGELFF
TRBJ2-2	TRBD2	TRBV29-1	-	TGCAGCTTCCGGCGGCCCACTAGCGGGAGGGAGGTCGGGGAGCTGTTTTTT	CSFRRPTSGREVGELFF
TRBJ1-1	-	TRBV7-2	-	TGTGCCAGCAGCTTAGCGCTAAGGGGGAAAGAAGCTTTCTTT	CASSLALRGKEAFF
TRBJ2-7	-	TRBV5-1	-	TGCGCCAGCAGCTTGCCCCGTATCTACGAGCAGTACTTC	CASSLPRIYEQYF
TRBJ1-1	TRBD1	TRBV28	-	TGTGCCAGCGGTCTCTACAGGGGGCGCGGCACTGAAGCTTTCTTT	CASGLYRGRGTEAFF